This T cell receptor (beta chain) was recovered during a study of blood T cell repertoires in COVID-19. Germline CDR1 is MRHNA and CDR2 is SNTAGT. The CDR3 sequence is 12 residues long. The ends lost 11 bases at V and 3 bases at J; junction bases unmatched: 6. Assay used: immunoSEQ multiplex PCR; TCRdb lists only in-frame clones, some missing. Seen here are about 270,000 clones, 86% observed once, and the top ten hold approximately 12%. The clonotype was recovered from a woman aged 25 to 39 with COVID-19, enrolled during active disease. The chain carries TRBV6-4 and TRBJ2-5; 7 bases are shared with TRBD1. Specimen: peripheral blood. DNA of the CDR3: TGTGCCTACAACAGGGGAAAAGAGACCCAGTACTTC. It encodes CAYNRGKETQYF.